The rows below give T cell receptor beta chains drawn from one sample of a study of cytomegalovirus exposure and HLA in healthy donors. Using immunoSEQ multiplex PCR, the repertoire was profiled, and TCRdb retains in-frame clones only, with some absent. The sample has some 140,000 clones; approximately 80% are singletons. The sequenced sample consisted of PBMCs. The receptors originated from a woman in her forties in good health and CMV-seropositive. CDR3s leave out the opening cysteine and the closing phenylalanine or tryptophan. A D gene is named only where the DNA matches it firmly.

D	V	CDR3
TRBD2	TRBV9	ASSVSLPGGPNNEQF
TRBD2	TRBV11-2	ATKGIAGNNEQF
TRBD2	TRBV5-4	ASSNGLAGGPIQETQY
NA	TRBV5-6	ASSRQAGRTDTQY
NA	TRBV7-9	ASSLDLAGETQY
TRBD2	TRBV6-5	ASRSIAGAVYEQY
NA	TRBV5-1	ASSLEGGATNEKLF
NA	TRBV5-1	ASSPLGPIAGANVLT
TRBD1	TRBV6-4	ASNGQGKTYEQY
TRBD2	TRBV5-1	ASSSTSGLNEQF
NA	TRBV7-3	ASSEGGENTEAF
TRBD1	TRBV28	ASSPAAPGGPNEQY
TRBD1	TRBV28	ASSFGTGTTYEQY
TRBD1	TRBV6-1	ASSGSGTGIYSLYNEQF
TRBD1	TRBV28	ASKTGEPNQPQH
NA	TRBV7-2	ASSSRGGPGTEAF
NA	TRBV6-1	ASSDLTGFEQY
NA	TRBV18	ASSPQKQGNQPQH
NA	TRBV28	ASCQGSYEQY
NA	TRBV7-9	ASSVQGSGQSEQF
TRBD1	TRBV2	ASGQGSIYGYT
TRBD1	TRBV28	ASSQGQLNTEAF
NA	TRBV19	ASSPRTVGSYEQY
NA	TRBV15	ATSRAAGANVLT